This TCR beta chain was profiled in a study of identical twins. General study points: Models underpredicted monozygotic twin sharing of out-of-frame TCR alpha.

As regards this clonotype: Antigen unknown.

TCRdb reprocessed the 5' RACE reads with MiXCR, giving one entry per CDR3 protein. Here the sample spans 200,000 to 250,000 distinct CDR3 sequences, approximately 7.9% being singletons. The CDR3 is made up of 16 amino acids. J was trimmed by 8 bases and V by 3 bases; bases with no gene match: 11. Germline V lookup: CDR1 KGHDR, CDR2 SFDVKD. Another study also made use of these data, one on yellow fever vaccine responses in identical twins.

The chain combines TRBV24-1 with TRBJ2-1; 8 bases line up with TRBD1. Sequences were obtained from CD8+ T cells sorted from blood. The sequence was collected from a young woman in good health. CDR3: CATSDRYGQGRYEQFF. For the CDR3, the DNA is TGTGCCACCAGTGATCGATACGGACAGGGTAGGTATGAGCAGTTCTTC.